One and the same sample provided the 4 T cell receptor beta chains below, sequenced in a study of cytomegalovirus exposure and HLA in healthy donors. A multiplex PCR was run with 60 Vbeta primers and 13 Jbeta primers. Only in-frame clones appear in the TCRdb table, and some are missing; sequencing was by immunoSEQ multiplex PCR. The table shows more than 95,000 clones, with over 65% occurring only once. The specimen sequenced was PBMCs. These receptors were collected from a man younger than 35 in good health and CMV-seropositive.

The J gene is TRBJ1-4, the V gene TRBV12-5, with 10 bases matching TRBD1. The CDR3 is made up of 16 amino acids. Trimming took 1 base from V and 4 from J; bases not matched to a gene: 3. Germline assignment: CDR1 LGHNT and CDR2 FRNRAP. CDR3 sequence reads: CASGLGTGGINEKLFF. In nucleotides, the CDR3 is TGTGCTAGTGGTTTGGGGACAGGGGGTATTAATGAAAAACTGTTTTTT.

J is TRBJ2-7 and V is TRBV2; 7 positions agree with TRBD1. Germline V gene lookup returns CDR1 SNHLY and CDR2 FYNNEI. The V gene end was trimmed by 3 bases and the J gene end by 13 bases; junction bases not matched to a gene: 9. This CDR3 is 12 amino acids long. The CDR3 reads CASSDRGGKTYF. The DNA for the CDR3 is TGTGCCAGCAGTGACCGAGGGGGCAAGACCTACTTC.

For the CDR3, the DNA is TGTGCCAGCAGGGAATCGGACAGCCTCATGAACACTGAAGCTTTCTTT. Encoded protein: CASRESDSLMNTEAFF. The chain recombines TRBV2 with TRBJ1-1, with a possible D match to TRBD1 (6 bases). Germline V gene data show CDR1 as SNHLY and CDR2 as FYNNEI. V was cut by 6 bases and J by 0 bases, with 17 bases left in between. The CDR3 length is 16 residues.

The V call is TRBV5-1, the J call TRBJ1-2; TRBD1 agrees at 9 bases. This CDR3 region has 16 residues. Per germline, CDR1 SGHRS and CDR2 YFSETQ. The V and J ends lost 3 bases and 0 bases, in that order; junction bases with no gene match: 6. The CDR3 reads CASSYAGTGTNYGYTF. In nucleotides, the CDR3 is TGCGCCAGCAGCTACGCCGGGACAGGGACTAACTATGGCTACACCTTC.